This TCR beta chain stems from a study of CD8 T cells in ankylosing spondylitis. With molecular barcodes, quantitative 5'-RACE was used to make the TCR beta libraries. TCRdb re-analysed the 5' RACE reads in MiXCR, keeping a single row per CDR3 protein. The sample yields about 230,000 distinct CDR3 sequences, 8% to 10% seen once. CDR1 and CDR2 (germline): SGHKS, YYEKEE (reference sequence). This CDR3 contains 15 residues. V gave up 1 base and J gave up 4 bases, with 14 bases separating them. This clonotype has ten or more counts. Its antigen is still unknown. Study outcomes and limitations: Disease-linked clones proved CD8+ and comparatively uncommon in peripheral blood. Matched ankylosing spondylitis synovial fluid reportedly showed significant enrichment of disease-linked clones.

V is TRBV5-5 and J is TRBJ2-5; a weak D match, TRBD1 (5 bases). Sample: blood, either unsorted or a sorted T cell fraction (not recorded which). This receptor was taken from a female donor with ankylosing spondylitis or in good health (not recorded which). CDR3 nucleotide sequence: TGTGCCAGCAGCTTGTACTCATTTGGGGCAGAGACCCAGTACTTC. Its translation: CASSLYSFGAETQYF. Variable domain in full (rest from reference TRBV5-5 and TRBJ2-5): DAGVTQSPTHLIKTRGQQVTLRCSPISGHKSVSWYQQVLGQGPQFIFQYYEKEERGRGNFPDRFSARQFPNYSSELNVNALLLGDSALYLCASSLYSFGAETQYFGPGTRLLVL.